These 25 T cell receptor beta chains originate from one sample sequenced in a study of T cell repertoires in cytomegalovirus infection. TCRdb recomputed calls from the reads with MiXCR, one row per CDR3 protein. The sample yields roughly 700,000 distinct CDR3 sequences, 30% to 40% seen once. These receptors have no identified antigens. Here the sequenced sample was cultured PBMCs, taken from culture after CMV antigen stimulation. These receptors were taken from a human donor in good health (CMV status not recorded). Some clones in this sample may be carry-over from other donors' samples.

This clonotype turned up a few times. The chain carries TRBV24-1 and TRBJ2-3; 7 bases match TRBD1. V lost 5 bases and J lost 1; bases outside the gene matches: 5. The germline gives CDR1 KGHDR, CDR2 SFDVKD. This CDR3 comprises 15 residues. CDR3 sequence: CATSGTGSGTDTQYF. CDR3 DNA: TGTGCCACCAGTGGGACAGGTTCCGGCACAGATACGCAGTATTTT.

This clonotype was detected a few times. The chain has TRBV12-3 or TRBV12-4 and TRBJ2-7; possible D gene TRBD1, 6 bases. V lost 7 bases and J 5 bases, leaving 18 bases between the germline ends. This CDR3 spans 14 amino acids. For the CDR3, the DNA is TGTGCCAGCACCCTATGGGGGCCTCGGGACGAGCAGTACTTC. It is translated as CASTLWGPRDEQYF.

This clonotype was detected only a few times. The genes are TRBV7-9 and TRBJ1-1; D is unclear. The CDR3 has 16 residues. Per the germline V gene, CDR1 is SEHNR and CDR2 is FQNEAQ (reference sequence). V was shortened by 5 bases and J by 3 bases, with 19 bases between the two germline ends. Here the CDR3 DNA reads TGTGCCAGCAGCCCCCCATTGGCGGCCCGATACACTGAAGCTTTCTTT. It yields the protein CASSPPLAARYTEAFF. Using reference TRBV7-9 and TRBJ1-1 for the parts outside the CDR3, the full variable domain is DTGVSQNPRHKITKRGQNVTFRCDPISEHNRLYWYRQTLGQGPEFLTYFQNEAQLEKSRLLSDRFSAERPKGSFSTLEIQRTEQGDSAMYLCASSPPLAARYTEAFFGQGTRLTVV.

The rearrangement links TRBV20-1 to TRBJ2-5; D may be TRBD2 (6 bases). The V and J ends lost 6 bases and 4 bases respectively, with 12 bases between them. The CDR3 covers 12 residues. Germline-derived CDR1 and CDR2 are DFQATT and SNEGSKA (reference sequence). CDR3: CSAGGSPETQYF. The CDR3 nucleotides read TGCAGTGCAGGAGGGAGCCCAGAGACCCAGTACTTC.

The sample holds many counts of this clonotype. J is TRBJ2-6 and V is TRBV12-3 or TRBV12-4; D unresolved. The CDR3 spans 15 residues. Trimming took 6 bases from V and 0 from J, leaving 9 bases between them. CDR3 DNA: TGTGCCAGCAGCCTTAGAAGCTCTGGGGCCAACGTCCTGACTTTC. The encoded protein is CASSLRSSGANVLTF.

The V and J genes are TRBV6-6 and TRBJ1-2; D is possibly TRBD1 (5 bases). The V gene lost 5 bases and the J gene lost 1 base, with 17 bases spanning the gap. Germline V CDR1 and CDR2: MNHNY, SVGAGI (reference sequence). The CDR3 length is 16 residues. The CDR3 DNA sequence: TGTGCCAGCAGTCTCCGGGGCAGATATATTAACTATGGCTACACCTTC. Protein: CASSLRGRYINYGYTF.

This clonotype was seen a handful of times. The chain carries TRBV7-8 and TRBJ2-7, with a tentative D call TRBD1 (6 bases). Looked up from germline, CDR1 is SGHVS and CDR2 is FQNEAQ. Trimming stripped 5 bases from V and 3 bases from J, with 17 bases between. The length of the CDR3 is 15 residues. Written as DNA, the CDR3 is TGTGCCAGCAGCAAGAGGGGACAACATTACTACGAGCAGTACTTC. This gives the protein CASSKRGQHYYEQYF.

This clonotype came up once. This chain connects TRBV12-3 or TRBV12-4 to TRBJ2-7; 13 bases line up with TRBD2. V gave up 5 bases and J gave up 3 bases; unmatched junction bases: 4. CDR3 length: 15 amino acids. In DNA, the CDR3 is TGTGCCAGCAGTCCGGGACTAGCGGGGATCTACGAGCAGTACTTC. It is translated as CASSPGLAGIYEQYF.

The genes are TRBV7-2 and TRBJ1-2; D remains unclear. Germline V gene lookup returns CDR1 SGHTA and CDR2 FQGNSA. V shed 5 bases and J shed 0 bases, with 7 bases lying between them. This CDR3 contains 13 residues. The CDR3 bases are TGTGCCAGCAGCCCATTGACTAACTATGGCTACACCTTC. Translating gives CASSPLTNYGYTF.

This clonotype was found once. DNA of the CDR3: TGTGCCAGCAGCTTACCCTCAAACAATGAGCAGTTCTTC. Translated, it gives CASSLPSNNEQFF. The rearrangement links TRBV7-9 to TRBJ2-1; no definite D call. Germline V lookup: CDR1 SEHNR, CDR2 FQNEAQ (reference sequence). The CDR3 extends over 13 amino acids. V lost 2 bases and J lost 5, with 7 bases in between. The whole variable domain, remainder taken from reference TRBV7-9 and TRBJ2-1, is DTGVSQNPRHKITKRGQNVTFRCDPISEHNRLYWYRQTLGQGPEFLTYFQNEAQLEKSRLLSDRFSAERPKGSFSTLEIQRTEQGDSAMYLCASSLPSNNEQFFGPGTRLTVL.

The chain joins TRBV19 to TRBJ1-5, with 7 bases lining up with TRBD1. V shed 5 bases and J 6 bases; nucleotides not matched to a gene: 10. Germline V CDR1 and CDR2: LNHDA, SQIVND (reference sequence). This CDR3 is built from 15 residues. This CDR3 is CASSHLTGAGQPQHF. CDR3 sequence (DNA): TGTGCCAGTAGTCACCTAACAGGGGCGGGTCAGCCCCAGCATTTT.

The CDR3 region is CSARGTVQETQYF. The CDR3 DNA follows: TGCAGTGCTAGAGGGACCGTTCAAGAGACCCAGTACTTC. This sequence joins TRBV20-1 and TRBJ2-5; D uncertain. The V end lost 1 base, the J end lost 2 bases, and 8 bases lay between the germline ends. The CDR3 loop spans 13 amino acids. The germline CDR1 and CDR2 sequences are DFQATT and SNEGSKA (reference sequence).

The chain has TRBV5-4 and TRBJ2-2; 7 bases fit TRBD1. With V trimmed by 4 bases and J by 5 bases, 11 bases remained unmatched. CDR1 SGHNT and CDR2 YYREEE come from the germline V gene (reference sequence). The CDR3 loop spans 16 amino acids. The CDR3 is CASSPDRSGQTGELFF. The CDR3 coding sequence is TGTGCCAGCAGCCCGGACAGGTCGGGGCAAACCGGGGAGCTGTTTTTT.

Only a few counts were recorded for this clonotype. The rearrangement links TRBV4-1 to TRBJ1-5; D call uncertain. CDR3 length equals 17 residues. The V end lost 0 bases, the J end lost 3 bases, and 15 bases lay between the germline ends. Per germline, CDR1 MGHRA and CDR2 YSYEKL. DNA of the CDR3: TGCGCCAGCAGCCAAGACTACCTCTCGGGAAACAATCAGCCCCAGCATTTT. Translated, it gives CASSQDYLSGNNQPQHF.

The V gene is TRBV4-3, the J gene TRBJ2-2; 7 bases map to TRBD1. V shed 6 bases and J 5 bases; nucleotides not matched to a gene: 9. Germline V lookup: CDR1 LGHNA, CDR2 YSLEER. This CDR3 comprises 15 residues. This chain's CDR3 is CASSQRGGETGELFF. In nucleotides, the CDR3 is TGCGCCAGCAGTCAACGAGGGGGCGAGACCGGGGAGCTGTTTTTT.

The J gene is TRBJ1-5, the V gene TRBV18, with TRBD1 matching 8 bases. Germline V gene sequence: CDR1 KGHSH, CDR2 LQKENI. V shed 1 base, J shed 5 bases, and the junction held 7 bases outside the gene matches. The CDR3 spans 16 residues. The CDR3 bases are TGTGCCAGCTCACCACGCGGACAGGGCATTGATCAGCCCCAGCATTTT. This codes for CASSPRGQGIDQPQHF.

The chain uses TRBV7-8 and TRBJ2-1; D is unclear. The CDR3 runs to 14 residues. V lost 3 bases and J 4 bases, leaving 10 bases between the germline ends. CDR1 and CDR2 from the germline V gene are SGHVS and FQNEAQ. The CDR3 is CASSLFSRYNEQFF. For the CDR3, the DNA is TGTGCCAGCAGCTTGTTCAGTCGGTACAATGAGCAGTTCTTC.

The CDR3: CASSMGYSNEKLFF. CDR3 DNA sequence: TGTGCCAGTAGTATGGGGTATAGTAATGAAAAACTGTTTTTT. V usage is TRBV19 and J usage is TRBJ1-4; D gene uncertain. V lost 3 bases to trimming and J lost 4 bases, with 9 bases between them. CDR3 size: 14 residues. The germline V gene has CDR1 LNHDA and CDR2 SQIVND (reference sequence).

This clonotype was counted a few times. V gene TRBV20-1 combines with J gene TRBJ2-3, with D tentatively TRBD2 (5 bases). CDR1 and CDR2 from the germline V gene are DFQATT and SNEGSKA (reference sequence). The V gene lost 5 bases and the J gene lost 4 bases, with 16 bases spanning the gap. The CDR3 is made up of 14 amino acids. CDR3 region: CSALSGRVADTQYF. The CDR3 region has the DNA TGCAGTGCTCTTTCTGGGAGAGTTGCAGATACGCAGTATTTT.

The sample holds a few counts of this clonotype. This chain links TRBV7-6 with TRBJ1-1; perhaps TRBD1 as D (5 bases). V was clipped by 5 bases and J by 7 bases, with 14 bases between them. The CDR3 runs to 13 residues. The germline V gene encodes CDR1 SGHVS and CDR2 FNYEAQ. The CDR3 coding sequence is TGTGCCAGCAGCGCCGGACCGAGGGGTGAAGCTTTCTTT. Protein: CASSAGPRGEAFF.

This clonotype showed up just a few times. The chain employs TRBV11-2 and TRBJ2-5; D ambiguous. V was pared by 1 base and J by 4 bases, with 10 bases between. From germline, CDR1 is SGHAT and CDR2 FQNNGV. The CDR3 is 14 residues long. CDR3 residues: CASSLGSRSETQYF. CDR3 DNA sequence: TGTGCCAGCAGCTTAGGTTCCAGGTCAGAGACCCAGTACTTC.

This clonotype has just a few counts. This sequence joins TRBV6-5 and TRBJ1-5; 9 bases are a match to TRBD1. The J segment lost 3 bases and the V segment lost 6 bases, leaving 9 bases of the junction unmatched. Germline lookup yields CDR1 MNHEY and CDR2 SVGAGI. This CDR3 region has 16 residues. The CDR3 DNA reads TGTGCCAGCAGAGAAGAAGGGACAGGGCTCAATCAGCCCCAGCATTTT. It translates to CASREEGTGLNQPQHF.

With respect to this clonotype: Mismatch with germline at one junction end may stem from a read error. This sequence joins TRBV28 and TRBJ2-7; D is ambiguous. Per the germline V gene, CDR1 is MDHEN and CDR2 is SYDVKM. The CDR3 length is 9 residues. The CDR3 is CASSPPVLF. In DNA, the CDR3 is TGTGCCAGCAGTCCACCAGTCCTCTTC.

V and J are TRBV11-2 and TRBJ1-5; no clear D gene. Germline CDR1 SGHAT, CDR2 FQNNGV. The CDR3 consists of 13 residues. V lost 5 bases to trimming and J lost 11 bases, with 16 bases between them. The CDR3 reads CASSQRARAAQHF. CDR3 nucleotide sequence: TGTGCCAGCAGCCAGAGGGCGCGGGCAGCCCAGCATTTT.

This clonotype was detected a few times. V usage is TRBV27 and J usage is TRBJ2-2; D is tentatively TRBD1 or TRBD2 (5 bases each). Germline assignment: CDR1 MNHEY and CDR2 SMNVEV (reference sequence). Trimming left V 0 bases short and J 4 bases short, with 9 bases between. There are 15 residues in the CDR3. CDR3 in amino acids: CASSLSRAGTGELFF. The CDR3 DNA reads TGTGCCAGCAGTTTATCCAGGGCGGGCACCGGGGAGCTGTTTTTT.